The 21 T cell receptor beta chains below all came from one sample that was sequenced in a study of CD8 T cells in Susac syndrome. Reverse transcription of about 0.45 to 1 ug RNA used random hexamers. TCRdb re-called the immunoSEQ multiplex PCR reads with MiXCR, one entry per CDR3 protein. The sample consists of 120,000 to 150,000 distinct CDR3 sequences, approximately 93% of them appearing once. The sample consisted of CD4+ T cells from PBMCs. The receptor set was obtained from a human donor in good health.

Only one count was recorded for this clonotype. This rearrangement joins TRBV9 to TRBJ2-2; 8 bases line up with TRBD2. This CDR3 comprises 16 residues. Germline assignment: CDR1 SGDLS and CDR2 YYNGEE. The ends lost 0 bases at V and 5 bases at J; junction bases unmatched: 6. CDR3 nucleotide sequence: TGTGCCAGCAGCGTAGGGGGACTAGGGGGGACCGGGGAGCTGTTTTTT. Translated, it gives CASSVGGLGGTGELFF.

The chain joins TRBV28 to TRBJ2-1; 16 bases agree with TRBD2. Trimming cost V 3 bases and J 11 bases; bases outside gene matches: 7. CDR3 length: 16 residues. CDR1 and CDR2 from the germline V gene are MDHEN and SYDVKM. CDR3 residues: CASSFPGTSGRGKQFF. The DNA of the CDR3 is TGTGCCAGCAGTTTTCCAGGGACTAGCGGGAGGGGTAAGCAGTTCTTC.

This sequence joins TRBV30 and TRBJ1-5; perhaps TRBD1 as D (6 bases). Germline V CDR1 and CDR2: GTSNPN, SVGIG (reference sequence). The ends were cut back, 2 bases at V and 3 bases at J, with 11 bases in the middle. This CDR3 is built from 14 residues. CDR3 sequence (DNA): TGTGCCTGGAGTACAGGGTGGGACAATCAGCCCCAGCATTTT. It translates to CAWSTGWDNQPQHF.

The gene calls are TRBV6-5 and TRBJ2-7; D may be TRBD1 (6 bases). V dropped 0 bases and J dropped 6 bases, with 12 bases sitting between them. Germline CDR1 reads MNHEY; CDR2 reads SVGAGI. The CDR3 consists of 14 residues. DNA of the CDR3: TGTGCCAGCAGTTACTCTCGGAACAGGGTCGAGCAGTACTTC. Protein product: CASSYSRNRVEQYF.

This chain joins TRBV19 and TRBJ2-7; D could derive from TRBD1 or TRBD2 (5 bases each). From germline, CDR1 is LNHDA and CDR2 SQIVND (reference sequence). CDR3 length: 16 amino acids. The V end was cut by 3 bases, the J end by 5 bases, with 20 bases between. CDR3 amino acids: CASSMTTLAGSDEQYF. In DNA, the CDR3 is TGTGCCAGTAGTATGACTACGTTGGCAGGGAGCGACGAGCAGTACTTC.

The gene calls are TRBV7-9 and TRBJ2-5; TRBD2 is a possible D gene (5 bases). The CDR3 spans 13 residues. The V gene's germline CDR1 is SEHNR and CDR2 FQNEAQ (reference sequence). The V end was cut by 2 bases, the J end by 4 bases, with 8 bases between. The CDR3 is CASSLLEGETQYF. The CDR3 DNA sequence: TGTGCCAGCAGCTTACTAGAGGGAGAGACCCAGTACTTC.

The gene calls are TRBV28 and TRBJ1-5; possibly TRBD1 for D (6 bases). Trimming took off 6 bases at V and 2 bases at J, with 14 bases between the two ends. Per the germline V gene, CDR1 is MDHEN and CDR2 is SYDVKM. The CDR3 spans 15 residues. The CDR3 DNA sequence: TGTGCCAGCAGCCCTACAGGGCGCGGCAATCAGCCCCAGCATTTT. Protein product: CASSPTGRGNQPQHF.

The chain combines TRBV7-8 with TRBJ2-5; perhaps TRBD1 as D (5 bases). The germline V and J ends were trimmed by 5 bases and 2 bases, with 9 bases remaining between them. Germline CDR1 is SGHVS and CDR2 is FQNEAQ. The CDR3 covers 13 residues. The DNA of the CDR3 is TGTGCCAGCAGCCAGGGATTACAAGAGACCCAGTACTTC. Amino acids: CASSQGLQETQYF.

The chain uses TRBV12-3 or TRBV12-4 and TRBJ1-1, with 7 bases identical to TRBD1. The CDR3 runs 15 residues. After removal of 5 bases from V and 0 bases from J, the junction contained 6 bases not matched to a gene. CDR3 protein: CASSARQGLNTEAFF. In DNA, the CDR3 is TGTGCCAGCAGTGCCCGACAGGGACTGAACACTGAAGCTTTCTTT.

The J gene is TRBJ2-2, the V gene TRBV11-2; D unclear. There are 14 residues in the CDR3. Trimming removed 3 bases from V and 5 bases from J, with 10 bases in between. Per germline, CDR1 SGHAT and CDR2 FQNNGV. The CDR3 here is CASSLEPGTGELFF. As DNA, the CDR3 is TGTGCCAGCAGCTTGGAACCCGGGACCGGGGAGCTGTTTTTT. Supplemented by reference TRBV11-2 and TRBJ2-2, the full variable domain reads EAGVAQSPRYKIIEKRQSVAFWCNPISGHATLYWYQQILGQGPKLLIQFQNNGVVDDSQLPKDRFSAERLKGVDSTLKIQPAKLEDSAVYLCASSLEPGTGELFFGEGSRLTVL.

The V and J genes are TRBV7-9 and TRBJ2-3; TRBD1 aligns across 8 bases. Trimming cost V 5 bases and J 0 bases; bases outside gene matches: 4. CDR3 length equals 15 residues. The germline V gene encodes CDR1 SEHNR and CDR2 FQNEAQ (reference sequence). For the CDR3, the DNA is TGTGCCAGCAGCCTGTGGACAGGGAGCACAGATACGCAGTATTTT. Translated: CASSLWTGSTDTQYF. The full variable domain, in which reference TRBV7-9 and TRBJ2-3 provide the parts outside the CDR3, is DTGVSQNPRHKITKRGQNVTFRCDPISEHNRLYWYRQTLGQGPEFLTYFQNEAQLEKSRLLSDRFSAERPKGSFSTLEIQRTEQGDSAMYLCASSLWTGSTDTQYFGPGTRLTVL.

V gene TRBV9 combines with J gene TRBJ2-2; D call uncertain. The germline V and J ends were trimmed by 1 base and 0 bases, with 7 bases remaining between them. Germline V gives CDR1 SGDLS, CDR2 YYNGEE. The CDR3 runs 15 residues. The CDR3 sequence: CASSVWSTNTGELFF. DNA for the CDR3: TGTGCCAGCAGCGTATGGTCGACGAACACCGGGGAGCTGTTTTTT.

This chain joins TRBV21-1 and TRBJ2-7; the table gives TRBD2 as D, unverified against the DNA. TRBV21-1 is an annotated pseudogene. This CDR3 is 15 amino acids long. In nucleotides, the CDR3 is TGTGCCAGCAGCACGGGGGATAGCGGGTCCTACGAGCAGTACTTC. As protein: CASSTGDSGSYEQYF.

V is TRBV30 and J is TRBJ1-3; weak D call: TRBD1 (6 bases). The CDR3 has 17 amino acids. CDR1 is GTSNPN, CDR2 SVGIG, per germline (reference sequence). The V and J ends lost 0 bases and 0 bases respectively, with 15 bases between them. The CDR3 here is CAWSVKGGRRSGNTIYF. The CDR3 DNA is TGTGCCTGGAGTGTAAAGGGGGGCAGACGCTCTGGAAACACCATATATTTT. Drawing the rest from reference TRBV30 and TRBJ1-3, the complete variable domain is SQTIHQWPATLVQPVGSPLSLECTVEGTSNPNLYWYRQAAGRGLQLLFYSVGIGQISSEVPQNLSASRPQDRQFILSSKKLLLSDSGFYLCAWSVKGGRRSGNTIYFGEGSWLTVV.

The CDR3 sequence: CASSLRTSGSHNEQFF. The CDR3 DNA follows: TGTGCCAGCAGCCTCCGGACTAGCGGGAGTCACAATGAGCAGTTCTTC. The V gene is TRBV3-1, the J gene TRBJ2-1; 13 bases are a match to TRBD2. The V segment lost 4 bases and the J segment 5 bases; nucleotides outside the gene matches: 5. Germline loops: CDR1 LGHDT, CDR2 YNNKEL (reference sequence). There are 16 residues in the CDR3.

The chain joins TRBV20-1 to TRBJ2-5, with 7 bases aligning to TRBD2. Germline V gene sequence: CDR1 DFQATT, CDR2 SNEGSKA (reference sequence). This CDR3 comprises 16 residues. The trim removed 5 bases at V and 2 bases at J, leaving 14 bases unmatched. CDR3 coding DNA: TGCAGTGCTTCCTCAACCTTACTAGCGACTCAAGAGACCCAGTACTTC. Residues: CSASSTLLATQETQYF.

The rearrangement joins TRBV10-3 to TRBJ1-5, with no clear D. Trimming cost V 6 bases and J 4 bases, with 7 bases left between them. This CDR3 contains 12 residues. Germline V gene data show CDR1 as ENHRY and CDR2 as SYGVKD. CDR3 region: CAIRDGNQPQHF. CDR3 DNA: TGTGCCATCAGGGATGGGAATCAGCCCCAGCATTTT.

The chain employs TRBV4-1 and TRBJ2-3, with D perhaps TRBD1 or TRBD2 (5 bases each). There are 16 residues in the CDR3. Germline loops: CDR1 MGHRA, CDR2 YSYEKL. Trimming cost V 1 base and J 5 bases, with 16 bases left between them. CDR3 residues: CASSQGQLRDGDTQYF. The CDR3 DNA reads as TGCGCCAGCAGCCAAGGACAACTTAGGGACGGAGATACGCAGTATTTT.

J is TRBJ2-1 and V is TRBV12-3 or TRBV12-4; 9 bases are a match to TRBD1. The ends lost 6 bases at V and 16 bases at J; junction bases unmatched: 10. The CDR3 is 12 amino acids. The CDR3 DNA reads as TGTGCCAGCAGGTCCCGGGACAGGGTCGATTTCTTC. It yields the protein CASRSRDRVDFF.

The CDR3 DNA sequence: TGTGCCAGCAGCTTTAAAAGCGGGAGCCCCTACTACAATGAGCAGTTCTTC. Translation: CASSFKSGSPYYNEQFF. This chain connects TRBV11-2 to TRBJ2-1; 8 positions match TRBD2. With V trimmed by 3 bases and J by 3 bases, 10 bases remained unmatched. The germline V gene encodes CDR1 SGHAT and CDR2 FQNNGV. The CDR3 totals 17 residues.

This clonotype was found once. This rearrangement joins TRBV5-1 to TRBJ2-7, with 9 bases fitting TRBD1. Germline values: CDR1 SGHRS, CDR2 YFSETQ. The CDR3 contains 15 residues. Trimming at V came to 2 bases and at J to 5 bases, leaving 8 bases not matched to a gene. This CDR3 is CASSLPGTGTHEQYF. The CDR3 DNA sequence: TGCGCCAGCAGCTTACCAGGGACAGGGACCCACGAGCAGTACTTC.